This T cell receptor beta chain was obtained from a study of blood T cells in healthy people across ages. For the study at large: About one barcoded beta molecule per two T cells was the capture yield of template switching.

Together with a sample-barcoded 5' primer, a J-beta primer mix was included in a second PCR lasting about 6 to 11 cycles. In TCRdb, the 5' RACE reads were re-called with MiXCR into one record per CDR3 protein. The repertoire consists of roughly 700,000 distinct CDR3 sequences, with around 25% occurring once and the leading ten covering more than 8%. Samples each yielded at least 5 micrograms of total RNA. This clonotype was seen many times. These data also featured in a second study, about T cells of mothers and their children. That work contributes: Sequencing returned over 9.5 million TCR beta CDR3 reads per mother and several million per child. Related mother-child pairs showed slightly, non-significantly higher overlap than unrelated pairs.

The specimen was blood. This receptor was taken from a boy aged 5-17 years in good health.

CDR3 sequence: CASSLWSLAGAETQYF. In nucleotides, the CDR3 is TGTGCCAGCAGTTTATGGTCCCTAGCGGGAGCTGAGACCCAGTACTTC. The V and J genes are TRBV28 and TRBJ2-5, with 10 positions matching TRBD2. CDR1 and CDR2 (germline): MDHEN, SYDVKM. The CDR3 is 16 residues long. J lost 5 bases, V lost 0 bases, and 6 bases had no gene match. Full variable domain (missing parts from reference TRBV28 and TRBJ2-5): DVKVTQSSRYLVKRTGEKVFLECVQDMDHENMFWYRQDPGLGLRLIYFSYDVKMKEKGDIPEGYSVSREKKERFSLILESASTNQTSMYLCASSLWSLAGAETQYFGPGTRLLVL.